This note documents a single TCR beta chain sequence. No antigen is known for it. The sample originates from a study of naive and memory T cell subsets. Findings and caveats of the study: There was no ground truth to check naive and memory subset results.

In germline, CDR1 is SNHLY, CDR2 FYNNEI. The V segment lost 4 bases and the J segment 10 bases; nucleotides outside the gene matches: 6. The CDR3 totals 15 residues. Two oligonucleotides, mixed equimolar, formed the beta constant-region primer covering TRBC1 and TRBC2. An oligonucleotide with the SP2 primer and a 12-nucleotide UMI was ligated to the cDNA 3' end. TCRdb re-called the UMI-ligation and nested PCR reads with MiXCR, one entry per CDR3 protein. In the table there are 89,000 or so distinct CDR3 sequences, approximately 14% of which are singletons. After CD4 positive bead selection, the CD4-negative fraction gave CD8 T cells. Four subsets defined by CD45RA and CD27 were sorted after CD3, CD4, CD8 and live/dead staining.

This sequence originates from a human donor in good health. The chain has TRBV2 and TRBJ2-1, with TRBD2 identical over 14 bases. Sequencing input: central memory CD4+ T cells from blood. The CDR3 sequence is CASSGGLAGGTEQFF. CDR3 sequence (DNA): TGTGCCAGCAGTGGCGGACTAGCGGGAGGTACGGAGCAGTTCTTC.